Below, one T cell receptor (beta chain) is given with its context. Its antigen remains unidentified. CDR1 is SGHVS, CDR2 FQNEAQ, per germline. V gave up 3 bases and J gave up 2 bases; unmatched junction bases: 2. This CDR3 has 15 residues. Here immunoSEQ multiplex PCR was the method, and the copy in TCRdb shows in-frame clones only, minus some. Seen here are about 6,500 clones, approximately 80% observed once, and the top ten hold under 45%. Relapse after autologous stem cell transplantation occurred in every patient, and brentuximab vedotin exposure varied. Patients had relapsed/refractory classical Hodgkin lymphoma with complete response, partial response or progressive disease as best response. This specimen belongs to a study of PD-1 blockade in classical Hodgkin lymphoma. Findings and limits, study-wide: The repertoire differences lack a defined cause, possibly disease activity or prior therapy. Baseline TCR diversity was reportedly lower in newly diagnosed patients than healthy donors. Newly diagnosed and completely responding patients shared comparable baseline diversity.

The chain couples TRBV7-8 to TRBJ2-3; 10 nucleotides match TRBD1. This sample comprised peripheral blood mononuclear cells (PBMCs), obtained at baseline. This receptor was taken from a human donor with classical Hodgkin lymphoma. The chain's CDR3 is CASSLGTGVTDTQYF. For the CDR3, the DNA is TGTGCCAGCAGCTTGGGGACAGGGGTCACAGATACGCAGTATTTT.